This T cell receptor beta chain appears in the sequencing data of a study of T cell repertoires in cytomegalovirus infection. Notes on the study in general: Ex vivo responses were dominated by HLA-C-restricted CMV-specific TCR beta clonotypes.

MiXCR, applied by TCRdb to the reads, yields one record per CDR3 protein. This repertoire shows about 210,000 distinct CDR3 sequences, 6% to 8% found once; its top ten account for under 7.5%. This clonotype was found many times. Its specificity is unknown. V was clipped by 6 bases and J by 13 bases, with 15 bases between them. This CDR3 is 12 amino acids long. The rearrangement joins TRBV12-3 or TRBV12-4 to TRBJ2-2, with D perhaps TRBD2 (6 bases). Sequencing was performed on PBMCs. The receptor comes from a human donor in good health (CMV status not recorded). Some clones in this sample may be carry-over from other donors' samples. CDR3 DNA: TGTGCCAGCAGCCCTGGAGGGGTTCGGCTGTTTTTT. This translates into CASSPGGVRLFF.